The 23 T cell receptor beta chains below were found in one sample sequenced in a study of CD8 T cells in ankylosing spondylitis. TCRdb analysed the 5' RACE reads with MiXCR anew, one entry per CDR3 protein. The table shows tens of thousands of distinct CDR3 sequences, with less than 6.5% occurring only once. Sequencing input: blood, either unsorted or a sorted T cell fraction (not recorded which). These receptors all come from a female donor with ankylosing spondylitis or in good health (not recorded which).

By share, this clonotype counts as medium-sized (0.01 to 0.1%). The chain links TRBV9 to TRBJ2-7; tentatively, D is TRBD1 (5 bases). CDR3 length equals 14 residues. Trimming removed 3 bases from V and 4 bases from J, with 14 bases in between. Germline CDR1 and CDR2: SGDLS and YYNGEE. This CDR3 is CASSAAGFGYEQYF. Written as DNA, the CDR3 is TGTGCCAGCAGCGCCGCAGGGTTCGGGTACGAGCAGTACTTC.

This clonotype has ten or more counts. The J gene is TRBJ2-2, the V gene TRBV23-1, with D uncertain. TRBV23-1 qualifies as an ORF whose function is uncertain. This CDR3 region has 14 residues. V dropped 5 bases and J dropped 7 bases, with 14 bases sitting between them. DNA for the CDR3: TGCGCCAGCAGTTACGTGGGGTTGAGCGGGGAGCTGTTTTTT. Translation gives CASSYVGLSGELFF.

This clonotype occurred a few times. This CDR3 is CASSVASGGYNEQFF. The CDR3 DNA reads TGTGCCAGCAGCGTAGCGTCAGGGGGTTACAATGAGCAGTTCTTC. The chain recombines TRBV9 with TRBJ2-1, with 7 bases matching TRBD1. Trimming at V came to 0 bases and at J to 4 bases, leaving 4 bases not matched to a gene. Germline assignment: CDR1 SGDLS and CDR2 YYNGEE. The CDR3 has 15 residues.

The chain joins TRBV9 to TRBJ2-5, with TRBD2 matching 8 bases. V trimming: 4 bases; J trimming: 3 bases; junction bases outside the gene matches: 11. Per the germline V gene, CDR1 is SGDLS and CDR2 is YYNGEE. The CDR3 consists of 16 residues. This CDR3 is CASSYLGAGGKETQYF. The CDR3, as DNA: TGTGCCAGCAGCTATCTAGGTGCGGGGGGCAAAGAGACCCAGTACTTC.

This clonotype was seen at least ten times. The chain has TRBV9 and TRBJ1-4, with D unclear. Germline assignment: CDR1 SGDLS and CDR2 YYNGEE. Trimming pared 6 bases from V and 4 bases from J, leaving 10 bases between. This CDR3 region has 13 residues. The CDR3 spells CASNAGSNEKLFF. The CDR3 DNA reads TGTGCCAGCAACGCGGGGAGTAATGAAAAACTGTTTTTT.

In this sample, this clonotype turned up many times. This chain uses TRBV9 with TRBJ2-5; D may be TRBD1 (6 bases). V lost 2 bases and J 0 bases, leaving 11 bases between the germline ends. The CDR3 runs to 15 residues. Germline V CDR1 and CDR2: SGDLS, YYNGEE. CDR3 sequence reads: CASSVQQGYQETQYF. The CDR3 nucleotides read TGTGCCAGCAGCGTCCAGCAGGGGTACCAAGAGACCCAGTACTTC.

This clonotype was observed a few times. The V gene is TRBV9, the J gene TRBJ2-5, with 10 bases fitting TRBD1. The J segment lost 5 bases and the V segment lost 4 bases, leaving 8 bases of the junction unmatched. The length of the CDR3 is 15 residues. Germline V lookup: CDR1 SGDLS, CDR2 YYNGEE. This chain's CDR3 is CASSLHRDRGETQYF. CDR3 in DNA: TGTGCCAGCAGCCTTCACCGGGACAGGGGTGAGACCCAGTACTTC.

V is TRBV9 and J is TRBJ2-7; D unclear. The CDR3 is 12 amino acids. Between the trimmed V and J ends, which lost 0 bases and 5 bases, there was a span of 6 bases. The V gene's germline CDR1 is SGDLS and CDR2 YYNGEE. DNA for the CDR3: TGTGCCAGCAGCGTAGGAGGTAACGAGCAGTACTTC. Translated, it gives CASSVGGNEQYF. Complete variable domain (other parts from reference TRBV9 and TRBJ2-7): DSGVTQTPKHLITATGQRVTLRCSPRSGDLSVYWYQQSLDQGLQFLIQYYNGEERAKGNILERFSAQQFPDLHSELNLSSLELGDSALYFCASSVGGNEQYFGPGTRLTVT.

This clonotype is medium-sized. The rearrangement joins TRBV9 to TRBJ2-5, with TRBD2 as a possible D gene (6 bases). The germline gives CDR1 SGDLS, CDR2 YYNGEE. Trimming pared 0 bases from V and 0 bases from J, leaving 9 bases between. The CDR3 sequence is 15 residues long. The CDR3 nucleotides read TGTGCCAGCAGCGTAGCAGGGACTTACCAAGAGACCCAGTACTTC. The encoded protein is CASSVAGTYQETQYF.

This clonotype was seen at least ten times. The chain uses TRBV9 and TRBJ2-1; 7 positions agree with TRBD1. CDR1 SGDLS and CDR2 YYNGEE come from the germline V gene. This CDR3 is 15 amino acids long. Trimming removed 2 bases from V and 0 bases from J; junction bases left unmatched: 2. CDR3 coding DNA: TGTGCCAGCAGCGTGACAGGGAGCTCCTACAATGAGCAGTTCTTC. Translation: CASSVTGSSYNEQFF.

This clonotype was seen ten or more times. The rearrangement joins TRBV9 to TRBJ2-3; 10 bases fit TRBD2. Germline V gene data show CDR1 as SGDLS and CDR2 as YYNGEE. Losses at the gene ends were 0 bases for V and 2 bases for J; bases not matched to a gene: 3. The CDR3 consists of 16 residues. CDR3: CASSVELAGTTDTQYF. CDR3 nucleotides: TGTGCCAGCAGCGTAGAACTAGCGGGGACCACAGATACGCAGTATTTT. The full variable domain, in which reference TRBV9 and TRBJ2-3 provide the parts outside the CDR3, is DSGVTQTPKHLITATGQRVTLRCSPRSGDLSVYWYQQSLDQGLQFLIQYYNGEERAKGNILERFSAQQFPDLHSELNLSSLELGDSALYFCASSVELAGTTDTQYFGPGTRLTVL.

This clonotype was detected many times. The chain is built from TRBV9 and TRBJ2-3, with D perhaps matching TRBD2 (5 bases). Germline values: CDR1 SGDLS, CDR2 YYNGEE. V lost 4 bases to trimming and J lost 4 bases, with 19 bases between them. This CDR3 has 16 amino acids. CDR3 sequence reads: CASSLGEGGPADTQYF. The CDR3 DNA reads as TGTGCCAGCAGCTTAGGCGAAGGAGGCCCCGCAGATACGCAGTATTTT.

This clonotype was found once. This chain uses TRBV9 with TRBJ2-1; 8 bases are shared with TRBD2. Per germline, CDR1 SGDLS and CDR2 YYNGEE. Germline trimming cut 4 bases from V and 7 bases from J; bases unmatched to any gene: 7. The CDR3 totals 14 residues. CDR3 residues: CASSISGVQNEQFF. The CDR3 nucleotides are TGTGCCAGCAGCATTAGCGGGGTTCAGAATGAGCAGTTCTTC.

The rearrangement joins TRBV9 to TRBJ2-1, with a tentative D call TRBD1 (6 bases). The CDR3 loop spans 15 amino acids. Germline-derived CDR1 and CDR2 are SGDLS and YYNGEE. V was pared by 0 bases and J by 2 bases, with 9 bases between. This CDR3 is CASSVDRGTYNEQFF. The CDR3 region has the DNA TGTGCCAGCAGCGTAGATAGGGGGACCTACAATGAGCAGTTCTTC.

The chain combines TRBV9 with TRBJ2-1, with TRBD2 matching 13 bases. In germline, CDR1 is SGDLS, CDR2 YYNGEE. The CDR3 totals 16 residues. V trimming: 2 bases; J trimming: 8 bases; junction bases outside the gene matches: 7. CDR3: CASSVGGTSGKHEQFF. As DNA, the CDR3 is TGTGCCAGCAGCGTTGGCGGGACTAGCGGGAAACATGAGCAGTTCTTC.

By share, this clonotype counts as medium-sized. The chain has TRBV9 and TRBJ1-1; 7 nucleotides align to TRBD1. The germline CDR1 and CDR2 sequences are SGDLS and YYNGEE. The CDR3 is 14 amino acids. V lost 3 bases to trimming and J lost 4 bases; unmatched junction nucleotides: 6. The DNA of the CDR3 is TGTGCCAGCAGCGCTGCGACAGGGCGCACTGAAGCTTTCTTT. The encoded protein is CASSAATGRTEAFF.

By share of the sample, this clonotype is medium-sized. The chain has TRBV9 and TRBJ2-5; 9 bases fit TRBD2. The CDR3 is 16 residues long. Looked up from germline, CDR1 is SGDLS and CDR2 is YYNGEE. The trim removed 0 bases at V and 0 bases at J, leaving 3 bases unmatched. CDR3 nucleotides: TGTGCCAGCAGCGTAGGGACTAGCGTGTACCAAGAGACCCAGTACTTC. This sequence encodes CASSVGTSVYQETQYF.

This clonotype was detected many times. J is TRBJ2-3 and V is TRBV9; D is perhaps TRBD1 (5 bases). Deletions cut 3 bases from V and 1 base from J, with 12 bases between. This CDR3 region has 15 residues. Germline V gene sequence: CDR1 SGDLS, CDR2 YYNGEE. CDR3 loop: CASSASGLGTDTQYF. The CDR3, as DNA: TGTGCCAGCAGCGCCTCAGGGCTGGGCACAGATACGCAGTATTTT.

This clonotype was found many times. This chain connects TRBV9 to TRBJ2-1; D gene unclear. Looked up from germline, CDR1 is SGDLS and CDR2 is YYNGEE. The CDR3 is 16 residues long. V lost 0 bases and J 0 bases, leaving 10 bases between the germline ends. As DNA, the CDR3 is TGTGCCAGCAGCGTAGCCCCCTCTTACTCCTACAATGAGCAGTTCTTC. Protein sequence: CASSVAPSYSYNEQFF.

There are a few counts of this clonotype. This rearrangement joins TRBV9 to TRBJ2-3, with D possibly matching TRBD1 (5 bases). Germline V lookup: CDR1 SGDLS, CDR2 YYNGEE. Trimming removed 0 bases from V and 6 bases from J, with 14 bases in between. The CDR3 spans 15 residues. The CDR3 here is CASSVGPTGVDTQYF. The CDR3 DNA is TGTGCCAGCAGCGTAGGCCCAACAGGTGTGGATACGCAGTATTTT. Full variable domain (missing parts from reference TRBV9 and TRBJ2-3): DSGVTQTPKHLITATGQRVTLRCSPRSGDLSVYWYQQSLDQGLQFLIQYYNGEERAKGNILERFSAQQFPDLHSELNLSSLELGDSALYFCASSVGPTGVDTQYFGPGTRLTVL.

This clonotype was seen many times. The chain uses TRBV9 and TRBJ2-7, with 8 nucleotides matching TRBD2. This CDR3 contains 16 residues. Unmatched junction bases numbered 5, after V lost 0 bases and J lost 0 bases. Germline loops: CDR1 SGDLS, CDR2 YYNGEE. CDR3: CASSVEGGGFSYEQYF. The CDR3 DNA sequence: TGTGCCAGCAGCGTAGAGGGCGGGGGGTTCTCCTACGAGCAGTACTTC.

This clonotype was detected ten times or more. The V gene is TRBV9, the J gene TRBJ1-3, with 7 bases matching TRBD1. There are 14 residues in the CDR3. With V trimmed by 2 bases and J by 4 bases, 3 bases remained unmatched. Germline V gene lookup returns CDR1 SGDLS and CDR2 YYNGEE. The CDR3 region has the DNA TGTGCCAGCAGCGTTGACAGGGTCGGAAACACCATATATTTT. This gives the protein CASSVDRVGNTIYF.

The sample holds many counts of this clonotype. The chain joins TRBV9 to TRBJ1-4; D gene ambiguous. The CDR3 is 14 residues long. V lost 3 bases, J lost 0 bases, and 6 bases lay in between. Looked up from germline, CDR1 is SGDLS and CDR2 is YYNGEE. The CDR3: CASSAGTTNEKLFF. In nucleotides, the CDR3 is TGTGCCAGCAGCGCGGGTACAACTAATGAAAAACTGTTTTTT.